This TCR beta chain emerged from a study of Graves' ophthalmopathy and Graves' hyperthyroidism (dated by TCRdb to 2016 to 2019). Describing the broader study: Peripheral blood was collected at initial diagnosis, prior to any treatment. TCR beta repertoire signatures were used to distinguish Graves' ophthalmopathy from Graves' hyperthyroidism and to predict progression to ophthalmopathy. In total, 135 blood samples were TCR-sequenced: some 43 ophthalmopathy, under 85 hyperthyroidism and around 17 hyperthyroidism-to-ophthalmopathy patients. A discovery set of about 99 patients (around 40 ophthalmopathy, 57 stable hyperthyroidism) was enrolled to explore V-J signatures distinguishing ophthalmopathy from hyperthyroidism. An independent validation cohort was composed of some 19 hyperthyroidism patients and roughly 16 patients who later progressed from hyperthyroidism to ophthalmopathy. In roughly 6 hyperthyroidism patients, T-cell repertoires of thyroid tissue and blood were compared. After sampling, hyperthyroidism patients received methimazole starting at 30 mg daily, and ophthalmopathy patients received high-dose intravenous methylprednisolone. Overall results and qualifications from the work: No statistical method was used to set the sample size in advance, and the investigators knew which group each participant was assigned to. Most expanded thyroid clonotypes with a frequency above 0.001 also appeared in blood, which suggests that blood repertoires may reflect the immune response in the thyroid. Ophthalmopathy was separated from stable hyperthyroidism by the 13-signature model with around 88% sensitivity and around 81% specificity in cross-validation and with 80%/75% in the test set. In validation, the model predicted ophthalmopathy progression with 55% to 71% sensitivity and approximately 75% specificity; roughly 12 predicted patients were CT-confirmed with GO in a median of approximately 6.5 months.

Taken from cysteine to phenylalanine, the CDR3 has 13 residues. Only the CDR3 DNA is retained, 39 bases long and in frame from the first base. V loses 5 bases of germline sequence and J loses 6 bases, and the interval between the two ends is 11 bases. CDR1 SEHNR and CDR2 FQNEAQ are derived from the germline V gene (reference sequence). Ophthalmopathy patients were characterized by moderately to severely active disease, a Clinical Activity Score of at least 3, a NOSPECS grade of at least 4, and a disease duration under 3 months. Patients with other autoimmune diseases, uncontrolled infections, pregnancy or lactation were excluded from the study. Clinical symptoms, serum thyroxine, TRAb, thyroid ultrasound and orbital computed tomography formed the basis of the diagnosis. Using Ficoll-Paque density gradient centrifugation, PBMCs were isolated from 8.5 to 10 ml of fresh peripheral blood. Total RNA was extracted with Trizol reagent and quality-checked on an Agilent 2100 Bioanalyzer.

For repertoire sequencing, the TCR beta CDR3 regions were amplified from RNA transcripts. The first round of RT-PCR was done with HTBI primers and the Qiagen OneStep RT-PCR kit, and was followed by a second round of multiplex PCR, then size selection and purification. Libraries were sequenced paired-end with 100 bp reads on an Illumina HiSeq2000. From the authors' description of their analysis: Reads were processed with SOAPnuke, discarding reads with adapters, uncalled bases, mean Phred below 15, or no exact constant-primer or identifier match. COPE v1.2.5 was used to merge the high-quality paired reads. Clonotypes were defined as unique nucleotide sequences and were aligned to IMGT TRB V, D and J references using MiTCR v1.1. Analysis was restricted to V-J combinations with a frequency above 0.0001, which covered roughly 99% of repertoires. For each V-J combination, a TCR clonal expansion and chaos score was defined as F50 clonal expansion divided by the chaos observed in the TCRdist matrix. Features were reduced by Welch's t-statistics and random forest to 10 to 15 V-J combinations, which fed a naive Bayes classifier. The Morisita-Horn index was used to measure how similar the thyroid and blood repertoires were. TCRdb's own reprocessing of the public reads used fastp at Q25 and MiXCR and kept productive beta chains. Identical CDR3 proteins give one entry, which carries the most common genes and DNA. TCRdb's processing, not the authors' own work, is the source of the V and J calls. This sample gives about 740,000 distinct CDR3 sequences in total; roughly two fifths of them show up just once. Clones ranked in the top ten supply roughly 45% of the sample.

As to this clonotype: There is no known antigen for this receptor. No clone much larger than this one lies a single base away; base qualities are absent.

The sequencing input was peripheral blood. The clonotype was recovered from an adult man with Graves' ophthalmopathy. Recombination linked TRBV7-9 to TRBJ2-1, with the D gene too uncertain to name. The CDR3 region reads CASSARLRNEQFF. DNA sequence: TGTGCCAGCAGCGCCAGGCTCCGCAATGAGCAGTTCTTC.